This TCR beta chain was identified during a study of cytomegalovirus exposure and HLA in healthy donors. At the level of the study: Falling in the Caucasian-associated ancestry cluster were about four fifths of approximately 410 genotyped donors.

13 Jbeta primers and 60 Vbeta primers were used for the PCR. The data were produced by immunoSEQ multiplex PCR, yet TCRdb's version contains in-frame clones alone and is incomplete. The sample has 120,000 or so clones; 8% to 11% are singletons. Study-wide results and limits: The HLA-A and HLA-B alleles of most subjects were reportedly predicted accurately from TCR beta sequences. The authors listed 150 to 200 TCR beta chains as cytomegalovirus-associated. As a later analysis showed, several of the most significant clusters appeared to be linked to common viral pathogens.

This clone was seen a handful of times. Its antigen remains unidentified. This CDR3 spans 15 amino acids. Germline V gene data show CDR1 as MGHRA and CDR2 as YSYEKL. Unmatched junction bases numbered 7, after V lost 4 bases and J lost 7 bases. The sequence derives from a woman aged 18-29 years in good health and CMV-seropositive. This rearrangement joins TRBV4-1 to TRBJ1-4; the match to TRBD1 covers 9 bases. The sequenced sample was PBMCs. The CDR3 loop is CASSPGTGLGEKLFF. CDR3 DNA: TGCGCCAGCAGCCCGGGGACAGGGTTAGGTGAAAAACTGTTTTTT.